This T cell receptor beta chain emerged from a study of T cell repertoires in cytomegalovirus infection. In TCRdb, the reads were re-called with MiXCR into one record per CDR3 protein. The data hold approximately 260,000 distinct CDR3 sequences, with about 20% observed a single time. In regard to this clonotype: As yet, its antigen is unknown.

The V and J ends lost 7 bases and 5 bases, in that order; junction bases with no gene match: 6. The CDR3 length is 14 residues. The sample consisted of cultured PBMCs, taken from culture after CMV antigen stimulation. The V and J genes are TRBV12-3 or TRBV12-4 and TRBJ2-1; 9 nucleotides line up with TRBD2. The receptor was derived from a human donor in good health (CMV status not recorded). Some clones in this sample may be carry-over from other donors' samples. The CDR3 nucleotides read TGTGCCAGCAAAAGACTAGCGGTGAACAATGAGCAGTTCTTC. Translation gives CASKRLAVNNEQFF.